This T cell receptor beta chain was retrieved from a study of blood T cell repertoires in COVID-19. Background on the study: Specimens from acute and convalescent COVID-19 originated in the United States, Italy and Spain.

Using immunoSEQ multiplex PCR, the repertoire was profiled, and TCRdb retains in-frame clones only, with some absent. The data contain under 250,000 clones, approximately 80% of them seen just once; the ten biggest clones take up about 1.8%. In germline, CDR1 is MNHEY, CDR2 SVGEGT. The V and J ends lost 5 bases and 15 bases respectively, with 20 bases between them. This CDR3 spans 13 amino acids. Participants had their cohort set by participant-reported clinical history. Two negative PCRs, clearance, or symptom resolution had been documented for recovered Cohort 3 donors. The sequencing sample was made of PBMCs or T cells enriched from blood (not recorded which). The sequence was obtained from a man in his fifties or sixties who had recovered from COVID-19. This sequence joins TRBV6-2 or TRBV6-3 and TRBJ2-1, with D hard to call. CDR3: CASSPSLSFLSFF. The CDR3 bases are TGTGCCAGCAGTCCGTCCCTGAGTTTTTTGTCGTTCTTC.